The sequence of this T cell receptor beta chain was determined in a study of blood T cell repertoires in COVID-19. The V segment lost 5 bases and the J segment 0 bases; nucleotides outside the gene matches: 1. The CDR3 runs to 13 residues. Germline assignment: CDR1 SQVTM and CDR2 ANQGSEA. As handled by the study authors: Reference gene primer amplification in the assay estimated nucleated cell counts. Profiled with immunoSEQ multiplex PCR; TCRdb holds only in-frame clones, not every one. The V and J calls and the clone size are those of that table, but D and trimming were determined from the DNA. The repertoire holds approximately 250,000 clones, with around nine tenths as singletons.

This clonotype was obtained from a middle-aged man with active or convalescent COVID-19. Sample: peripheral blood. This sequence joins TRBV29-1 and TRBJ1-3; TRBD1 matches 7 bases. CDR3 residues: CSVRQGSGNTIYF. The CDR3 coding sequence is TGCAGCGTTAGACAGGGCTCTGGAAACACCATATATTTT.